This TCR beta chain appears in the sequencing data of a study of shared clonotypes between healthy human individuals. At the level of the study: Every donor yielded three CD4 naive, three CD4 memory, two CD8 naive and one CD8 memory plate. The study's findings and limits: Naive CD4 clonotypes overlapped across several donors at about 5%.

As concerns this clone: Its antigen is still unknown.

The V end lost 1 base, the J end lost 7 bases, and 11 bases lay between the germline ends. The length of the CDR3 is 14 residues. Germline V lookup: CDR1 SGHAT, CDR2 FQNNGV. Clones were read by immunoSEQ multiplex PCR, and TCRdb kept only the in-frame ones, dropping some. The sample has around 200,000 clones; roughly 91% are singletons. This TCR was sampled from a woman aged 25 to 45 in good health. The specimen was naive CD4+ T cells sorted from blood. Documented subset: CD45RA+ positively selected. J is TRBJ2-1 and V is TRBV11-2, with D possibly being TRBD2 (6 bases). The CDR3 sequence: CASSLGPLANEQFF. In DNA form, the CDR3 reads TGTGCCAGCAGCTTAGGCCCCCTAGCGAATGAGCAGTTCTTC.